Listed here are 7 T cell receptor beta chains from one sample, sequenced in a study of cytomegalovirus exposure and HLA in healthy donors. This PCR relied on a set of 60 Vbeta primers and 13 Jbeta primers. Assay used: immunoSEQ multiplex PCR; TCRdb lists only in-frame clones, some missing. This table holds around 300,000 clones, under 80% found once. Sequenced input: PBMCs. Receptors originate from a female donor in good health and CMV-seronegative.

The CDR3: CASSFIIGGGYNEQFF. Written as DNA, the CDR3 is TGCGCCAGCAGCTTTATAATAGGAGGTGGATACAATGAGCAGTTCTTC. The chain combines TRBV5-1 with TRBJ2-1; D might be TRBD2 (5 bases). The CDR3 sequence is 16 residues long. V lost 2 bases and J lost 4, with 16 bases in between. Germline V gene sequence: CDR1 SGHRS, CDR2 YFSETQ.

This chain uses TRBV7-2 with TRBJ2-2, with TRBD2 matching over 11 bases. CDR1 SGHTA and CDR2 FQGNSA come from the germline V gene. This CDR3 contains 18 residues. Trimming removed 1 base from V and 6 bases from J; junction bases left unmatched: 10. CDR3 sequence: CASSLELAGGRESGELFF. The CDR3 DNA sequence: TGTGCCAGCAGCTTAGAGCTAGCGGGAGGCCGGGAGTCCGGGGAGCTGTTTTTT.

J is TRBJ2-7 and V is TRBV5-1; D is possibly TRBD1 (5 bases). Germline CDR1 and CDR2: SGHRS and YFSETQ. This CDR3 is 12 amino acids long. V lost 4 bases and J 4 bases, leaving 9 bases between the germline ends. CDR3 loop: CASSRDRYEQYF. CDR3 nucleotides: TGCGCCAGCAGCCGCGACAGATACGAGCAGTACTTC.

This clone was observed once. This chain connects TRBV5-4 to TRBJ2-3, with D possibly matching TRBD1 (5 bases). The germline gives CDR1 SGHNT, CDR2 YYREEE (reference sequence). V dropped 5 bases and J dropped 6 bases, with 16 bases sitting between them. This CDR3 comprises 14 residues. For the CDR3, the DNA is TGTGCCAGCAGGTCTGGGGCCGGAATGGATACGCAGTATTTT. Translating gives CASRSGAGMDTQYF.

V and J are TRBV27 and TRBJ2-1; TRBD1 aligns across 9 bases. V gave up 4 bases and J gave up 5 bases; unmatched junction bases: 18. The CDR3 is 19 amino acids. CDR1 is MNHEY, CDR2 SMNVEV, per germline (reference sequence). CDR3 protein: CASSSVNPLLQGANNEQFF. DNA of the CDR3: TGTGCCAGCAGTTCCGTTAATCCCCTCTTACAGGGGGCCAACAATGAGCAGTTCTTC.

J is TRBJ2-5 and V is TRBV27, with a weak D call TRBD1 (6 bases). Germline V lookup: CDR1 MNHEY, CDR2 SMNVEV (reference sequence). The length of the CDR3 is 14 residues. Deletions cut 9 bases from V and 5 bases from J, with 19 bases between. The CDR3, as DNA: TGTGCCAGTGGGGGTGGGGGCGGCTGGGAGACCCAGTACTTC. Its protein product is CASGGGGGWETQYF.

This rearrangement joins TRBV7-9 to TRBJ2-1, with 7 bases that match TRBD1. Germline lookup yields CDR1 SEHNR and CDR2 FQNEAQ (reference sequence). V gave up 5 bases and J gave up 5 bases; unmatched junction bases: 9. The CDR3 is made up of 15 amino acids. The CDR3 is CASSHTQGTDNEQFF. The CDR3 DNA reads as TGTGCCAGCAGCCACACCCAGGGGACAGACAATGAGCAGTTCTTC.